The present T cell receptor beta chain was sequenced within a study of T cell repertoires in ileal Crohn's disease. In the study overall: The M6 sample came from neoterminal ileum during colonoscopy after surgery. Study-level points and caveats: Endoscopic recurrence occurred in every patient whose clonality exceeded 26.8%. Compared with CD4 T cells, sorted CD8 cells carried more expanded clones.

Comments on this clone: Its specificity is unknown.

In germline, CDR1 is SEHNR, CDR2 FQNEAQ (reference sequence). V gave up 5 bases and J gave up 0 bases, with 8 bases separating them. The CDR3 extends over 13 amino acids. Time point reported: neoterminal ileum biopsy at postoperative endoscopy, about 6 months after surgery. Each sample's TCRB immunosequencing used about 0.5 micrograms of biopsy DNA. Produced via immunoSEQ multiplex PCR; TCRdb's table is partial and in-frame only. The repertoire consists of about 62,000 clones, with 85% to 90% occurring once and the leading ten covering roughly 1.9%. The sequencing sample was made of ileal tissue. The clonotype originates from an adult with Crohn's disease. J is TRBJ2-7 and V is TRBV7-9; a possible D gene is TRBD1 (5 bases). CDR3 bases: TGTGCCAGCAGCCCCGACAGCTCCTACGAGCAGTACTTC. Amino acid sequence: CASSPDSSYEQYF. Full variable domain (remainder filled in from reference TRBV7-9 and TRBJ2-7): DTGVSQNPRHKITKRGQNVTFRCDPISEHNRLYWYRQTLGQGPEFLTYFQNEAQLEKSRLLSDRFSAERPKGSFSTLEIQRTEQGDSAMYLCASSPDSSYEQYFGPGTRLTVT.